The 23 T cell receptor beta chains below come from one sample, sequenced in a study of shared clonotypes between healthy human individuals. Sequenced by immunoSEQ multiplex PCR; TCRdb stores in-frame clones only, minus some. This table has about 2.4 million clones, over 85% appearing once. Specimen: naive CD4+ T cells from PBMCs. Specified subset: CD45RA+ positively selected. These receptors originate from a man younger than 30 in good health. Some clones in this sample may be carry-over from other donors' samples.

The chain combines TRBV28 with TRBJ1-4; TRBD1 is a possible D gene (6 bases). Germline CDR1 and CDR2: MDHEN and SYDVKM. The V end was cut by 5 bases, the J end by 6 bases, with 22 bases between. This CDR3 region has 17 residues. The DNA of the CDR3 is TGTGCCAGCAGTACACTCCTAGGGGGGAATATGTATGAAAAACTGTTTTTT. Encoded protein: CASSTLLGGNMYEKLFF.

This sequence joins TRBV28 and TRBJ2-2, with D maybe TRBD2 (5 bases). Germline CDR1 is MDHEN and CDR2 is SYDVKM. Trimming left V 5 bases short and J 1 base short, with 11 bases between. CDR3 length: 15 residues. In DNA form, the CDR3 reads TGTGCCAGCAGTCCCCGGACTCTGAACACCGGGGAGCTGTTTTTT. Its protein is CASSPRTLNTGELFF.

The gene calls are TRBV23-1 and TRBJ2-1; D tentatively reads TRBD1 or TRBD2 (5 bases each). TRBV23-1 is classed as an ORF, of uncertain function. The CDR3 runs to 15 residues. The V and J ends lost 0 bases and 5 bases respectively, with 11 bases between them. CDR3 bases: TGCGCCAGCAGTCAATCGGGGACCCTCCACAATGAGCAGTTCTTC. Amino acid sequence: CASSQSGTLHNEQFF.

Remarks on this clone: The same CDR3 is also encoded by other DNA sequences in this sample. The chain combines TRBV6-4 with TRBJ2-7; perhaps D is TRBD1 or TRBD2 (5 bases each). Germline V CDR1 and CDR2: MRHNA, SNTAGT. The CDR3 runs 13 residues. The V end was cut by 5 bases, the J end by 3 bases, with 11 bases between. CDR3 sequence (DNA): TGTGCCAGCAGTCGGGACGGTGGCTACGAGCAGTACTTC. Translating gives CASSRDGGYEQYF.

The rearrangement uses TRBV19 and TRBJ2-5; 14 bases match TRBD2. CDR3 length: 13 residues. The J segment lost 7 bases and the V segment lost 8 bases, leaving 3 bases of the junction unmatched. Per the germline V gene, CDR1 is LNHDA and CDR2 is SQIVND (reference sequence). The CDR3 protein is CASGTSGSATQYF. DNA of the CDR3: TGTGCCAGTGGGACTAGCGGGAGCGCGACCCAGTACTTC.

The V call is TRBV7-9, the J call TRBJ1-2, with 12 bases aligning to TRBD1. V trimming: 4 bases; J trimming: 4 bases; junction bases outside the gene matches: 7. Germline loops: CDR1 SEHNR, CDR2 FQNEAQ (reference sequence). The CDR3 is made up of 16 amino acids. CDR3 loop: CASSSGTGGGSYGYTF. The CDR3 DNA reads as TGTGCCAGCAGCTCCGGGACAGGGGGCGGCAGCTATGGCTACACCTTC.

The chain couples TRBV30 to TRBJ1-2; no clear D. This CDR3 has 14 amino acids. Per germline, CDR1 GTSNPN and CDR2 SVGIG (reference sequence). Trimming cost V 1 base and J 0 bases, with 9 bases left between them. This chain's CDR3 is CAWSANRANYGYTF. The CDR3 coding sequence is TGTGCCTGGAGTGCCAACAGAGCTAACTATGGCTACACCTTC.

CDR3 DNA: TGTGCCAGCAGCCGGGACGGTATGAACACTGAAGCTTTCTTT. Translating gives CASSRDGMNTEAFF. The chain carries TRBV5-4 and TRBJ1-1; TRBD1 might be the D (5 bases). Deletions cut 4 bases from V and 0 bases from J, with 10 bases between. The germline CDR1 and CDR2 sequences are SGHNT and YYREEE (reference sequence). The CDR3 spans 14 residues.

This chain links TRBV7-3 with TRBJ2-2; 9 bases line up with TRBD2. Germline CDR1 and CDR2: SGHTA and FQGTGA. CDR3 length: 16 amino acids. Germline trimming cut 3 bases from V and 7 bases from J; bases unmatched to any gene: 9. DNA of the CDR3: TGTGCCAGCAGCTTCCAATCTAGCGGGACGAACGGGGAGCTGTTTTTT. Encoded protein: CASSFQSSGTNGELFF. The complete variable domain, with remaining parts taken from reference TRBV7-3 and TRBJ2-2, reads GAGVSQTPSNKVTEKGKYVELRCDPISGHTALYWYRQSLGQGPEFLIYFQGTGAADDSGLPNDRFFAVRPEGSVSTLKIQRTERGDSAVYLCASSFQSSGTNGELFFGEGSRLTVL.

The V gene is TRBV11-3, the J gene TRBJ2-3; 8 bases are a match to TRBD2. The CDR3 extends over 15 amino acids. V gave up 3 bases and J gave up 2 bases; unmatched junction bases: 4. CDR1 is SGHNT, CDR2 YENEEA, per germline. The CDR3 loop is CASSLASGFTDTQYF. The CDR3, as DNA: TGTGCCAGCAGCTTGGCTAGCGGGTTCACAGATACGCAGTATTTT.

DNA for the CDR3: TGTGCCAGCAGCCAGACAGGGGGCAATCAGCCCCAGCATTTT. This codes for CASSQTGGNQPQHF. The rearrangement uses TRBV7-2 and TRBJ1-5; the match to TRBD1 covers 8 bases. The CDR3 sequence is 14 residues long. Germline lookup yields CDR1 SGHTA and CDR2 FQGNSA. The J segment lost 2 bases and the V segment lost 5 bases, leaving 2 bases of the junction unmatched. The variable domain in full, completed from reference TRBV7-2 and TRBJ1-5, reads GAGVSQSPSNKVTEKGKDVELRCDPISGHTALYWYRQSLGQGLEFLIYFQGNSAPDKSGLPSDRFSAERTGGSVSTLTIQRTQQEDSAVYLCASSQTGGNQPQHFGDGTRLSIL.

The chain uses TRBV19 and TRBJ2-7, with TRBD2 identical over 12 bases. Unmatched junction bases numbered 6, after V lost 6 bases and J lost 6 bases. CDR3 length equals 14 residues. Germline CDR1 and CDR2: LNHDA and SQIVND (reference sequence). The DNA of the CDR3 is TGTGCCAGTAGGGAGACTAGCGGGAGACTCGAGCAGTACTTC. Encoded protein: CASRETSGRLEQYF.

This clone is a singleton in its sample. The chain has TRBV30 and TRBJ1-6; tentatively, D is TRBD1 (5 bases). Germline V gene sequence: CDR1 GTSNPN, CDR2 SVGIG (reference sequence). The V end was cut by 6 bases, the J end by 1 base, with 16 bases between. There are 16 residues in the CDR3. The CDR3 DNA reads TGTGCCTGCCACAGGCGTGGGGGGTCCTATAATTCACCCCTCCACTTT. Its translation is CACHRRGGSYNSPLHF.

In the case of this clone: Other nucleotide sequences in the sample specify the same CDR3. The chain carries TRBV5-1 and TRBJ1-3; D remains ambiguous. CDR1 is SGHRS, CDR2 YFSETQ, per germline. There are 14 residues in the CDR3. V shed 0 bases and J shed 4 bases, with 8 bases lying between them. CDR3 loop: CASSLGGVGNTIYF. CDR3 sequence (DNA): TGCGCCAGCAGCTTGGGAGGCGTAGGAAACACCATATATTTT.

The V call is TRBV9, the J call TRBJ2-2; D assignment may be TRBD1 or TRBD2 (6 bases each). Germline-derived CDR1 and CDR2 are SGDLS and YYNGEE. V was clipped by 2 bases and J by 4 bases, with 18 bases between them. The CDR3 is 17 amino acids. The CDR3 protein is CASSVTPGGQITGELFF. CDR3 DNA sequence: TGTGCCAGCAGCGTCACCCCTGGGGGGCAGATCACCGGGGAGCTGTTTTTT.

The rearrangement uses TRBV28 and TRBJ1-2; the match to TRBD1 covers 8 bases. The CDR3 totals 12 residues. Germline V gene sequence: CDR1 MDHEN, CDR2 SYDVKM. V trimming: 7 bases; J trimming: 8 bases; junction bases outside the gene matches: 6. The CDR3 region is CASTPRGHGYTF. Written as DNA, the CDR3 is TGTGCCAGCACCCCCAGGGGGCACGGCTACACCTTC.

This clone occurred once. J is TRBJ2-2 and V is TRBV7-2; no reliable D call. This CDR3 has 16 residues. V gave up 4 bases and J gave up 7 bases, with 19 bases separating them. CDR1 and CDR2 (germline): SGHTA, FQGNSA. The DNA of the CDR3 is TGTGCCAGCAGCTCCGAAACCGGGCCCTCCGTCGGGGAGCTGTTTTTT. Its protein is CASSSETGPSVGELFF.

V and J are TRBV19 and TRBJ2-5; 12 positions agree with TRBD1. Looked up from germline, CDR1 is LNHDA and CDR2 is SQIVND (reference sequence). Losses at the gene ends were 9 bases for V and 5 bases for J; bases not matched to a gene: 10. This CDR3 is built from 15 residues. For the CDR3, the DNA is TGTGCCAGCGCCTGGGGACAGGGGGCGACGGAGACCCAGTACTTC. Translated: CASAWGQGATETQYF.

The chain joins TRBV9 to TRBJ2-2; 15 nucleotides align to TRBD2. CDR3 length: 18 amino acids. V trimming: 4 bases; J trimming: 6 bases; junction bases outside the gene matches: 10. Germline V gene data show CDR1 as SGDLS and CDR2 as YYNGEE. The CDR3 DNA sequence: TGTGCCAGCAGCCGTGGACTAGCGGGAGGGGTAGGGGCCGGGGAGCTGTTTTTT. This encodes CASSRGLAGGVGAGELFF.

The chain has TRBV7-3 and TRBJ2-1; no clear D. Trimming pared 4 bases from V and 5 bases from J, leaving 12 bases between. Germline CDR1 SGHTA, CDR2 FQGTGA. The CDR3 is made up of 14 amino acids. The CDR3 bases are TGTGCCAGCAGCTCCCGGGCCCTTGACAATGAGCAGTTCTTC. It encodes CASSSRALDNEQFF.

Points on this clone: Within the sample, other DNA sequences also encode this same CDR3. The chain uses TRBV18 and TRBJ2-6; D gene uncertain. Germline V gene sequence: CDR1 KGHSH, CDR2 LQKENI. CDR3 size: 14 residues. Trimming took off 3 bases at V and 2 bases at J, with 5 bases between the two ends. Written as DNA, the CDR3 is TGTGCCAGCTCACCGGGAACTGGGGCCAACGTCCTGACTTTC. Protein: CASSPGTGANVLTF.

The chain has TRBV6-6 and TRBJ1-4; TRBD1 matches at 8 bases. CDR1 is MNHNY and CDR2 is SVGAGI in the germline V gene (reference sequence). The V and J ends lost 2 bases and 4 bases, in that order; junction bases with no gene match: 6. The CDR3 covers 16 residues. The CDR3, as DNA: TGTGCCAGCAGTTACCGGACAGGGTACGATAATGAAAAACTGTTTTTT. This translates into CASSYRTGYDNEKLFF.

The chain carries TRBV7-8 and TRBJ2-7; possible D gene TRBD2, 5 bases. The CDR3 has 17 residues. CDR1 is SGHVS, CDR2 FQNEAQ, per germline. The V end was cut by 1 base, the J end by 2 bases, with 18 bases between. The CDR3, as DNA: TGTGCCAGCAGCTTAGGGCGGAGGAGTAGGGCGCCCTACGAGCAGTACTTC. Translated, it gives CASSLGRRSRAPYEQYF.